Presented here are 26 T cell receptor beta chains from one specimen sequenced in a study of cytomegalovirus exposure and HLA in healthy donors. The PCR made use of 60 Vbeta and 13 Jbeta primers. Produced via immunoSEQ multiplex PCR; TCRdb's table is partial and in-frame only. The sample consists of approximately 280,000 clones, roughly 90% of them appearing once. Material for sequencing was PBMCs. These receptors originate from a man aged 35 to 55 in good health and CMV-seropositive.

V and J are TRBV19 and TRBJ2-2; D is undetermined. The CDR3 spans 16 residues. Trimming took 1 base from V and 3 from J, leaving 12 bases between them. Germline CDR1 reads LNHDA; CDR2 reads SQIVND (reference sequence). CDR3 nucleotides: TGTGCCAGTAGTATAGGCTCTCCTGAGGACACCGGGGAGCTGTTTTTT. This gives the protein CASSIGSPEDTGELFF.

This clone has just a few counts. The chain combines TRBV28 with TRBJ2-7, with TRBD1 matching over 9 bases. With V trimmed by 4 bases and J by 5 bases, 3 bases remained unmatched. Per germline, CDR1 MDHEN and CDR2 SYDVKM. The CDR3 extends over 13 amino acids. CDR3 sequence reads: CASSSRDRDEQYF. Written as DNA, the CDR3 is TGTGCCAGCAGTTCCCGGGACAGGGACGAGCAGTACTTC.

The chain carries TRBV28 and TRBJ2-5; 9 bases fit TRBD2. The CDR3 consists of 15 residues. V shed 10 bases and J 5 bases; nucleotides not matched to a gene: 14. CDR1 is MDHEN and CDR2 is SYDVKM in the germline V gene. The CDR3: CATSHQEREEETQYF. As DNA, the CDR3 is TGTGCCACTTCACACCAGGAGCGGGAGGAGGAGACCCAGTACTTC.

This chain uses TRBV9 with TRBJ2-5; 7 nucleotides align to TRBD2. V dropped 4 bases and J dropped 5; count of bases not matched to a gene: 8. This CDR3 contains 14 residues. Germline loops: CDR1 SGDLS, CDR2 YYNGEE. CDR3 coding DNA: TGTGCCAGCAGCAGCCGGGGGGAGTGGGAGACCCAGTACTTC. Amino acid sequence: CASSSRGEWETQYF.

The rearrangement joins TRBV15 to TRBJ1-1, with 9 bases that match TRBD1. Per germline, CDR1 LNHNV and CDR2 YYDKDF (reference sequence). This CDR3 is 15 amino acids long. The V and J ends lost 1 base and 5 bases, in that order; junction bases with no gene match: 5. Here the CDR3 reads CATSRGVTGGTEAFF. Here the CDR3 DNA reads TGTGCCACCAGCAGAGGGGTGACAGGGGGTACTGAAGCTTTCTTT.

The rearrangement uses TRBV6-5 and TRBJ2-5; D is perhaps TRBD1 (5 bases). V lost 10 bases to trimming and J lost 5 bases, with 11 bases between them. This CDR3 is 11 amino acids long. The germline V gene encodes CDR1 MNHEY and CDR2 SVGAGI. CDR3 loop: CATMDKETQYF. In nucleotides, the CDR3 is TGTGCCACCATGGACAAGGAGACCCAGTACTTC.

The rearrangement joins TRBV7-8 to TRBJ2-5; 9 bases align to TRBD1. The CDR3 is made up of 14 amino acids. V lost 2 bases, J lost 7 bases, and 5 bases stayed unmatched. Germline V gives CDR1 SGHVS, CDR2 FQNEAQ. The CDR3 bases are TGTGCCAGCAGCTTATTCTCGGGACAGGGGACCCAGTACTTC. It specifies CASSLFSGQGTQYF.

The rearrangement joins TRBV5-1 to TRBJ2-7, with 8 bases that match TRBD2. Germline CDR1 reads SGHRS; CDR2 reads YFSETQ. The CDR3 spans 15 residues. J gave up 0 bases and V 5 bases, and 7 bases lay outside the gene matches. In DNA form, the CDR3 reads TGCGCCAGCAGGCCCTCCGGGACTAGCTCCTACGAGCAGTACTTC. The encoded protein is CASRPSGTSSYEQYF.

The chain has TRBV11-1 and TRBJ2-5; a weak D match, TRBD2 (6 bases). The CDR3 is 14 amino acids. Trimming removed 1 base at V and 3 bases at J, with 9 bases between. The germline gives CDR1 SGHAT, CDR2 FQDESV (reference sequence). The CDR3 bases are TGTGCCAGCAGCTTAGGGGGAGGAGAAGAGACCCAGTACTTC. Amino acid sequence: CASSLGGGEETQYF.

V and J are TRBV11-3 and TRBJ2-3; no firm D call. There are 16 residues in the CDR3. Germline CDR1 and CDR2: SGHNT and YENEEA. Trimming stripped 1 base from V and 1 base from J, with 12 bases between. The CDR3 DNA reads as TGTGCCAGCAGCTTAGGAGTAGTGCCCGGCACAGATACGCAGTATTTT. It codes for CASSLGVVPGTDTQYF.

The chain recombines TRBV13 with TRBJ1-5; 10 nucleotides align to TRBD1. CDR3 length equals 14 residues. After removal of 5 bases from V and 8 bases from J, the junction contained 6 bases not matched to a gene. The germline CDR1 and CDR2 sequences are PRHDT and FYEKMQ (reference sequence). The CDR3 is CASSLGQGIKPQHF. CDR3 nucleotides: TGTGCCAGCAGCCTGGGACAGGGGATTAAGCCCCAGCATTTT.

This clone was observed once. The chain couples TRBV11-3 to TRBJ2-1, with TRBD2 as a possible D gene (6 bases). CDR1 SGHNT and CDR2 YENEEA come from the germline V gene. V lost 1 base and J 2 bases, leaving 12 bases between the germline ends. The CDR3 runs to 16 residues. The CDR3 coding sequence is TGTGCCAGCAGCTTAGGGGGAGGAGTGGCCTACAATGAGCAGTTCTTC. Its translation is CASSLGGGVAYNEQFF.

The V gene is TRBV19, the J gene TRBJ2-1, with a weak D call TRBD2 (5 bases). The CDR3 is 13 residues long. The germline V gene encodes CDR1 LNHDA and CDR2 SQIVND (reference sequence). The germline V and J ends were trimmed by 2 bases and 5 bases, with 7 bases remaining between them. CDR3 protein: CASSITGDNEQFF. CDR3 nucleotides: TGTGCCAGTAGTATAACCGGGGACAATGAGCAGTTCTTC.

The chain joins TRBV5-1 to TRBJ1-1; D remains ambiguous. Trimming cost V 0 bases and J 4 bases, with 7 bases left between them. The CDR3 is 13 amino acids. CDR1 SGHRS and CDR2 YFSETQ come from the germline V gene. CDR3 in amino acids: CASSLGLSTEAFF. CDR3 nucleotides: TGCGCCAGCAGCTTGGGACTGAGCACTGAAGCTTTCTTT.

This chain links TRBV30 with TRBJ2-7; 9 nucleotides agree with TRBD1. This CDR3 is 14 amino acids long. Germline values: CDR1 GTSNPN, CDR2 SVGIG (reference sequence). V shed 3 bases and J 0 bases; nucleotides not matched to a gene: 3. The chain's CDR3 is CAWSPTGGSYEQYF. In nucleotides, the CDR3 is TGTGCCTGGAGCCCGACAGGGGGCTCCTACGAGCAGTACTTC. The full variable domain, rest sourced from reference TRBV30 and TRBJ2-7, is SQTIHQWPATLVQPVGSPLSLECTVEGTSNPNLYWYRQAAGRGLQLLFYSVGIGQISSEVPQNLSASRPQDRQFILSSKKLLLSDSGFYLCAWSPTGGSYEQYFGPGTRLTVT.

The V and J genes are TRBV29-1 and TRBJ1-5; the D gene is possibly TRBD1 (6 bases). Germline CDR1 is SQVTM and CDR2 is ANQGSEA. V gave up 7 bases and J gave up 3 bases, with 13 bases separating them. There are 13 residues in the CDR3. Written as DNA, the CDR3 is TGCAGCGCCCGACAGGAGACCAATCAGCCCCAGCATTTT. As protein: CSARQETNQPQHF.

The chain couples TRBV6-5 to TRBJ1-6; the match to TRBD1 covers 7 bases. CDR1 MNHEY and CDR2 SVGAGI come from the germline V gene. With V trimmed by 4 bases and J by 8 bases, 11 bases remained unmatched. The CDR3 has 16 residues. The CDR3 here is CASSWYPGGVDSPLHF. The DNA of the CDR3 is TGTGCCAGCAGTTGGTACCCAGGGGGTGTTGATTCACCCCTCCACTTT.

This sequence joins TRBV19 and TRBJ1-2; D is possibly TRBD1 (5 bases). The CDR3 is 15 amino acids. Germline loops: CDR1 LNHDA, CDR2 SQIVND (reference sequence). V lost 0 bases to trimming and J lost 4 bases, with 12 bases between them. The CDR3 sequence: CASSIDPTGLYGYTF. The DNA of the CDR3 is TGTGCCAGTAGTATAGATCCAACAGGCCTCTATGGCTACACCTTC.

CDR3 coding DNA: TGTGCCAGCAGTTCATCCCTAGCGGGGCCTAACTACGAGCAGTACTTC. It is translated as CASSSSLAGPNYEQYF. The rearrangement joins TRBV5-4 to TRBJ2-7; 9 nucleotides align to TRBD2. The V segment lost 5 bases and the J segment 3 bases; nucleotides outside the gene matches: 12. Per the germline V gene, CDR1 is SGHNT and CDR2 is YYREEE (reference sequence). The CDR3 runs to 16 residues.

V gene TRBV28 combines with J gene TRBJ2-7; D gene unclear. The CDR3 covers 13 residues. Trimming took off 3 bases at V and 3 bases at J, with 9 bases between the two ends. Germline values: CDR1 MDHEN, CDR2 SYDVKM. The CDR3 region has the DNA TGTGCCAGCAGTTTCGTCAACATCTACGAGCAGTACTTC. Its protein is CASSFVNIYEQYF.

This chain connects TRBV5-4 to TRBJ2-1, with 9 bases fitting TRBD1. With 3 bases clipped from V and 2 bases from J, the junction kept 3 bases outside the gene matches. Germline-derived CDR1 and CDR2 are SGHNT and YYREEE (reference sequence). There are 15 residues in the CDR3. CDR3 in DNA: TGTGCCAGCAGCTCAGACAGGGGGGCCTACAATGAGCAGTTCTTC. Amino acid sequence: CASSSDRGAYNEQFF.

The CDR3 DNA follows: TGTGCCAGCCTCAGGGGGACTGAAGCTTTCTTT. Amino acids: CASLRGTEAFF. The chain carries TRBV7-9 and TRBJ1-1; 7 bases are a match to TRBD1. CDR1 and CDR2 from the germline V gene are SEHNR and FQNEAQ (reference sequence). V gave up 8 bases and J gave up 5 bases; unmatched junction bases: 2. CDR3 size: 11 residues.

The chain carries TRBV27 and TRBJ2-1; TRBD2 aligns across 12 bases. Germline V gene data show CDR1 as MNHEY and CDR2 as SMNVEV (reference sequence). This CDR3 spans 15 amino acids. Germline trimming cut 5 bases from V and 9 bases from J; bases unmatched to any gene: 8. CDR3 DNA sequence: TGTGCCAGCAGTCGGCGACTAGCGGGAGAAGGTGAGCAGTTCTTC. Its translation: CASSRRLAGEGEQFF.

The V call is TRBV18, the J call TRBJ1-2; D gene ambiguous. V was shortened by 2 bases and J by 4 bases, with 29 bases between the two germline ends. The germline CDR1 and CDR2 sequences are KGHSH and LQKENI. CDR3 length equals 20 residues. DNA of the CDR3: TGTGCCAGCTCACCATACTCACTTTCAGGTTTCTACGAAAATCGCTATGGCTACACCTTC. Translation gives CASSPYSLSGFYENRYGYTF.

The V gene is TRBV4-1, the J gene TRBJ1-4, with 8 bases identical to TRBD1. Germline V lookup: CDR1 MGHRA, CDR2 YSYEKL. This CDR3 contains 19 residues. Germline trimming cut 0 bases from V and 1 base from J; bases unmatched to any gene: 10. The CDR3 DNA sequence: TGCGCCAGCAGCCAAGATGGAGACAGGGGACTTGTAACTAATGAAAAACTGTTTTTT. Translation gives CASSQDGDRGLVTNEKLFF.

V is TRBV4-1 and J is TRBJ2-3, with TRBD2 identical over 8 bases. J gave up 1 base and V 1 base, and 10 bases lay outside the gene matches. Germline V gene lookup returns CDR1 MGHRA and CDR2 YSYEKL. The CDR3 contains 18 residues. DNA of the CDR3: TGCGCCAGCAGCCAAGTTGGGGGACTAGAGGAGGGCACAGATACGCAGTATTTT. Translating gives CASSQVGGLEEGTDTQYF.